The present entry profiles one TCR beta chain with its context. Its antigen is not identified. CDR3 length equals 15 residues. The germline V and J ends were trimmed by 0 bases and 7 bases, with 13 bases remaining between them. CDR1 and CDR2 (germline): MNHEY, SVGAGI. These data originate in a study of cytomegalovirus exposure and HLA in healthy donors. Study-level background: Among the 398 genotyped donors, approximately 80% were placed in the Caucasian-associated ancestry cluster. Study conclusions and caveats: In vitro experiments confirmed that three CMV-associated chains were specific for CMV antigens.

The PCR made use of 60 Vbeta and 13 Jbeta primers. This table comes from immunoSEQ multiplex PCR, and its TCRdb copy is limited to in-frame clones, with some not included. The data contain 100,000 to 150,000 clones, 60% to 80% of them singletons. The TCR sequence derives from a female donor in good health and CMV-seronegative. The J gene is TRBJ1-5, the V gene TRBV6-5; possibly TRBD1 for D (6 bases). Sequenced material: PBMCs. CDR3 residues: CASSYSRGGRQPQHF. In DNA form, the CDR3 reads TGTGCCAGCAGTTACTCGAGGGGGGGACGGCAGCCCCAGCATTTT.